What follows are 10 T cell receptor beta chains derived from one specimen sequenced in a study of T cell changes during pregnancy in multiple sclerosis. The data were produced by immunoSEQ multiplex PCR, yet TCRdb's version contains in-frame clones alone and is incomplete. The top ten clones hold approximately 7.5% of a sample with around 20,000 clones, roughly nine tenths of them seen once. The sample here was CD8+ T cells from peripheral blood mononuclear cells, taken in the second trimester of pregnancy. These receptor sequences come from a female donor in good health, enrolled as a control in a pregnancy study.

This chain links TRBV12-5 with TRBJ1-1; 9 bases line up with TRBD1. This CDR3 is 17 amino acids long. Per the germline V gene, CDR1 is LGHNT and CDR2 is FRNRAP. The trim removed 6 bases at V and 7 bases at J, leaving 18 bases unmatched. CDR3 sequence reads: CASGFTLLGQGFGEAFF. CDR3 sequence (DNA): TGTGCTAGTGGCTTCACCCTCCTAGGACAGGGGTTCGGTGAAGCTTTCTTT.

The rearrangement joins TRBV14 to TRBJ2-7; TRBD1 matches at 8 bases. Germline values: CDR1 SGHDN, CDR2 FVKESK. CDR3 size: 16 residues. The J segment lost 2 bases and the V segment lost 2 bases, leaving 8 bases of the junction unmatched. CDR3 DNA sequence: TGTGCCAGCAGCCAATATGCGGACAGGGTTCCCTACGAGCAGTACTTC. Translating it yields CASSQYADRVPYEQYF.

This clone is medium-sized within its sample. The V gene is TRBV11-2, the J gene TRBJ2-3; D is uncertain. The CDR3 sequence is 17 residues long. V lost 3 bases to trimming and J lost 4 bases, with 20 bases between them. Germline loops: CDR1 SGHAT, CDR2 FQNNGV. The CDR3 spells CASSFPLHPGPADTQYF. The CDR3 DNA follows: TGTGCCAGCAGCTTCCCTCTGCACCCCGGTCCGGCAGATACGCAGTATTTT.

The chain employs TRBV9 and TRBJ2-3; 10 bases match TRBD2. This CDR3 is built from 15 residues. The trim removed 2 bases at V and 5 bases at J, leaving 5 bases unmatched. Germline-derived CDR1 and CDR2 are SGDLS and YYNGEE. The CDR3 sequence: CASSVSGGAIDTQYF. The DNA for the CDR3 is TGTGCCAGCAGCGTCAGCGGGGGGGCGATAGATACGCAGTATTTT.

This sequence joins TRBV7-6 and TRBJ1-4; D might be TRBD1 (6 bases). Trimming shortened V by 1 base and J by 8 bases, and 23 bases separated the two germline ends. Germline lookup yields CDR1 SGHVS and CDR2 FNYEAQ. The CDR3 is 18 residues long. CDR3 sequence: CASSLEPPYRAEFEKLFF. DNA for the CDR3: TGTGCCAGCAGCTTAGAGCCACCGTACAGGGCTGAGTTCGAAAAACTGTTTTTT.

This clone appeared a few times. The V and J genes are TRBV6-4 and TRBJ2-2, with D possibly matching TRBD2 (5 bases). The V end lost 3 bases, the J end lost 4 bases, and 6 bases lay between the germline ends. The length of the CDR3 is 13 residues. Germline CDR1 reads MRHNA; CDR2 reads SNTAGT. CDR3 sequence (DNA): TGTGCCAGCAGTGAAGGGAGCACCGGGGAGCTGTTTTTT. It is translated as CASSEGSTGELFF.

The table lists this clone with a count of one. The V gene is TRBV1, the J gene TRBJ1-1. TRBV1 corresponds to a pseudogene. The CDR3 extends over 15 amino acids. The CDR3 region is CTSSHYPGTWTEAFF. The CDR3 coding sequence is TGCACCAGCAGCCATTATCCCGGGACTTGGACTGAAGCTTTCTTT.

This rearrangement joins TRBV28 to TRBJ2-1; TRBD2 agrees at 7 bases. CDR3 length: 15 amino acids. The junction had 7 bases not matched to a gene; V was cut back by 8 bases and J by 0 bases. Germline V gene lookup returns CDR1 MDHEN and CDR2 SYDVKM. This CDR3 is CASLQRGSSYNEQFF. CDR3 in DNA: TGTGCCAGCCTCCAGCGCGGGAGCTCCTACAATGAGCAGTTCTTC.

This clone is large by share. V is TRBV12-2 and J is TRBJ2-1; TRBD2 was called by the table and not checked on the DNA. TRBV12-2 constitutes a pseudogene. This CDR3 is 14 amino acids long. The CDR3 nucleotides are TGTGCAAGTCGCTTAGATCGACTCGACGGTGAGCAGTTCTTC. Protein product: CASRLDRLDGEQFF.

This clone came up a few times. The rearrangement uses TRBV2 and TRBJ2-7; 7 nucleotides align to TRBD1. The length of the CDR3 is 14 residues. CDR1 and CDR2 from the germline V gene are SNHLY and FYNNEI. V was clipped by 4 bases and J by 1 base; unmatched bases: 4. CDR3 sequence: CASSGQGISYEQYF. In nucleotides, the CDR3 is TGTGCCAGCAGTGGACAGGGTATATCCTACGAGCAGTACTTC.